This T cell receptor beta chain came from a study of blood T cell repertoires in COVID-19. Study-wide context: From the United States, Italy and Spain came samples of acute and convalescent COVID-19. T cells, B-cell-depleted T cells, or PBMCs supplied cDNA or gDNA.

J lost 8 bases, V lost 3 bases, and 6 bases had no gene match. CDR1 and CDR2 (germline): SGHTA, FQGNSA. This CDR3 has 13 amino acids. Under the authors' procedure: Amplification of reference gene primers provided the estimated nucleated cell counts. Sequenced by immunoSEQ multiplex PCR; TCRdb stores in-frame clones only, minus some. From that table come the V and J calls and clone size; the DNA was used to work out D and trimming. The profile shows over 200,000 clones, around 88% of them singletons. This clone has a handful of counts. The source of this sequence is a man in his forties with active or convalescent COVID-19. The sequenced material came from peripheral blood. V gene TRBV7-2 combines with J gene TRBJ1-2; the match to TRBD1 covers 7 bases. CDR3 amino acids: CASSLTGTRGYTF. The CDR3 coding sequence is TGTGCCAGCAGCTTGACAGGGACGAGGGGCTACACCTTC.